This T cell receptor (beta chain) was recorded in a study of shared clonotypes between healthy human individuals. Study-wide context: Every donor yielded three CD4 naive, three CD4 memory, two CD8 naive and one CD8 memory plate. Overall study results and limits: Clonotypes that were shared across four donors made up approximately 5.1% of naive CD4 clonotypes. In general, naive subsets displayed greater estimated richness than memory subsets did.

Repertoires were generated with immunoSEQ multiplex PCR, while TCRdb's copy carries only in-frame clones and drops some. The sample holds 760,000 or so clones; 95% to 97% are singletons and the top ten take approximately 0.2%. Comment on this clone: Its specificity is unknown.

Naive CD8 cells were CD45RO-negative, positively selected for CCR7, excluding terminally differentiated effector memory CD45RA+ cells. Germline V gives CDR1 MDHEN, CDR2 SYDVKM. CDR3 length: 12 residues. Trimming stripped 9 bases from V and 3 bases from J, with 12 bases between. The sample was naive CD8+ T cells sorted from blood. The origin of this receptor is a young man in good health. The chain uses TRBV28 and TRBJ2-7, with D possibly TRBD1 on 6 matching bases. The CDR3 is CASQGIDYEQYF. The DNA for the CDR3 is TGTGCCAGTCAGGGGATTGACTACGAGCAGTACTTC.